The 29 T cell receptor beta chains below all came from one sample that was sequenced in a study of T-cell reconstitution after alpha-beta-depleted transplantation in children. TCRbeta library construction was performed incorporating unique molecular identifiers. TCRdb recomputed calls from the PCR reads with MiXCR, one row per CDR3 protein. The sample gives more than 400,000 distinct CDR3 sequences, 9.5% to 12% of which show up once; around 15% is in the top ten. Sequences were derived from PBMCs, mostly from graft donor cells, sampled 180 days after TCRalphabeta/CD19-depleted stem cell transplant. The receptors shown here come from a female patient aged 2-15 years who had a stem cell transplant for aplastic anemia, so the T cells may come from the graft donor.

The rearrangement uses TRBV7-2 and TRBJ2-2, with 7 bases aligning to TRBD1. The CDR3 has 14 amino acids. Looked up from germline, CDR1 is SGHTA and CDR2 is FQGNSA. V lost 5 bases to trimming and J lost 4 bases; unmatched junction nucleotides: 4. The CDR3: CASSAGTATGELFF. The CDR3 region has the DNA TGTGCCAGCAGCGCCGGGACAGCCACCGGGGAGCTGTTTTTT.

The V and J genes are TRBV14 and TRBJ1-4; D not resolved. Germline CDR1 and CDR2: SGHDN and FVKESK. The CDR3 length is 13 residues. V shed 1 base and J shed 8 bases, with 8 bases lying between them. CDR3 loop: CASSQGAVEKLFF. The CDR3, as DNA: TGTGCCAGCAGCCAAGGGGCAGTCGAAAAACTGTTTTTT.

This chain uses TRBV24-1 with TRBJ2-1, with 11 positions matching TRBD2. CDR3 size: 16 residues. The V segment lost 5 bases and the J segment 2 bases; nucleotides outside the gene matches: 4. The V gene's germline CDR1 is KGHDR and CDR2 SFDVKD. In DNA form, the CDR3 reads TGTGCCACCAGTGTCCAACTAGCGGGGGCCTACAATGAGCAGTTCTTC. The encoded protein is CATSVQLAGAYNEQFF.

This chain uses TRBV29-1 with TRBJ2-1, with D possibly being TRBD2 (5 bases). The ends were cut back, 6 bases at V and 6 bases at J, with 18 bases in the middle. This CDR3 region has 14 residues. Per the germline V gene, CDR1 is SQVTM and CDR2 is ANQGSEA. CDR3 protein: CSVAPGVSGNEQFF. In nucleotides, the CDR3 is TGCAGCGTAGCTCCGGGTGTCAGCGGCAATGAGCAGTTCTTC.

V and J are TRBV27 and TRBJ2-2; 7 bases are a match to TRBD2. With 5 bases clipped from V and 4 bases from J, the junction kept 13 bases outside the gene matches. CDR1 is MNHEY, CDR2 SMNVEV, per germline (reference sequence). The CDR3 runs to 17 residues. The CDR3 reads CASSPKLAGARTGELFF. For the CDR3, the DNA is TGTGCCAGCAGTCCAAAGCTCGCGGGAGCTCGCACCGGGGAGCTGTTTTTT.

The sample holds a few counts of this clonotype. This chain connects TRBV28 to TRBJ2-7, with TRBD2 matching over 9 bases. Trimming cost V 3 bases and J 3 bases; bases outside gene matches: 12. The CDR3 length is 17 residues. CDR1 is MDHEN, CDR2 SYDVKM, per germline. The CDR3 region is CASSLRDNIAGDYEQYF. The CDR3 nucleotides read TGTGCCAGCAGTTTGAGGGACAATATAGCGGGAGACTACGAGCAGTACTTC.

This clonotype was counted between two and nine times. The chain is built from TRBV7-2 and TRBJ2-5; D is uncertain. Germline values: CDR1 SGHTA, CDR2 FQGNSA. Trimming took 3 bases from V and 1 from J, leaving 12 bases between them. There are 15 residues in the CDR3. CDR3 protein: CASSFMTPLQETQYF. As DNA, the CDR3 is TGTGCCAGCAGCTTTATGACACCACTCCAAGAGACCCAGTACTTC.

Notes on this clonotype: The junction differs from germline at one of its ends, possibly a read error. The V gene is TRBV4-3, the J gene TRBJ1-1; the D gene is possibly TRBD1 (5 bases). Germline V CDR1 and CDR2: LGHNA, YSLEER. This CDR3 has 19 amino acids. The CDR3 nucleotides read TGCGCCAGCAGCCTCCCCCGCCTGAGACAGCCATACCTGAACACTGACGCTTTCTTT. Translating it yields CASSLPRLRQPYLNTDAFF.

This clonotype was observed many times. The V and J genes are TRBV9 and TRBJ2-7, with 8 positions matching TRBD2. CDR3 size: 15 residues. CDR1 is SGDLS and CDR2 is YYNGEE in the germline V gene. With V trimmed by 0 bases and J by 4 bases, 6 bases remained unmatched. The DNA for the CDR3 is TGTGCCAGCAGCGTAGCCAGCGGGAGTCCGTACGAGCAGTACTTC. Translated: CASSVASGSPYEQYF.

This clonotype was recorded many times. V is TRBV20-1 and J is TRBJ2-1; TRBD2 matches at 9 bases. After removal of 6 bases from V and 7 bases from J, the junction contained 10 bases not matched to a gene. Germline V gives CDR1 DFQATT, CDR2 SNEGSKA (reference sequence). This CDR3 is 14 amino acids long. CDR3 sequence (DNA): TGCAGTGCCCCCGCTTACGGACTAGCGAATGAGCAGTTCTTC. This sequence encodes CSAPAYGLANEQFF.

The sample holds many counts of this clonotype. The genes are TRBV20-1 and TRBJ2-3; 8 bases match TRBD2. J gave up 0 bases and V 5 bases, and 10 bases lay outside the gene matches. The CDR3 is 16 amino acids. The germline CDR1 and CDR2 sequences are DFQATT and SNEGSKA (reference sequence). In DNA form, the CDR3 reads TGCAGTGCTCCCCCCGCGGGAGGTTCTAGCACAGATACGCAGTATTTT. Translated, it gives CSAPPAGGSSTDTQYF.

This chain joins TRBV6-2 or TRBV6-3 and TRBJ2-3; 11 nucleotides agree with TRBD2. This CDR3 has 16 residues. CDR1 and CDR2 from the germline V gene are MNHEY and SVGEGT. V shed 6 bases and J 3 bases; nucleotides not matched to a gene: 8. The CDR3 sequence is CASSQRASGRTDTQYF. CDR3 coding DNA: TGTGCCAGCAGCCAACGGGCTAGCGGGAGGACAGATACGCAGTATTTT.

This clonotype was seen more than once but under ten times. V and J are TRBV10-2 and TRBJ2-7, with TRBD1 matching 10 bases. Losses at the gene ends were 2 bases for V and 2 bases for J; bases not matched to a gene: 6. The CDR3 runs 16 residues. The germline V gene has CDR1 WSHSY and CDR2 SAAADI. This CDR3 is CASSEVPGQGAYEQYV. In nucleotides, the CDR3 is TGCGCCAGCAGTGAGGTGCCCGGACAGGGGGCCTACGAGCAGTACGTC.

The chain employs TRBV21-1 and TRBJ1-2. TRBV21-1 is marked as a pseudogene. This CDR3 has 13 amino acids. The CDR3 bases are TGTGCCAGCAGCAAATATGGAGGCTATGGCTACACCTTC. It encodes CASSKYGGYGYTF.

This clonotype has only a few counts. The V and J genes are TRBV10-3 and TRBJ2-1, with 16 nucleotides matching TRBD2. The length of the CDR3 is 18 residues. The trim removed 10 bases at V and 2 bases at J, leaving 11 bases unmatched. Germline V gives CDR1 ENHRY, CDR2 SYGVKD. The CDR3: CATGGTSGRAFTYNEQFF. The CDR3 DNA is TGTGCCACCGGGGGGACTAGCGGGAGGGCTTTCACCTACAATGAGCAGTTCTTC.

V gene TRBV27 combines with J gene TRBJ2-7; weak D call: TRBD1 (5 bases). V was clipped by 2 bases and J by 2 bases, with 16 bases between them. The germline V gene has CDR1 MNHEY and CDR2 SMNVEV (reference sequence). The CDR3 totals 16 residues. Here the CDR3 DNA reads TGTGCCAGCAGTTTAGACCCGACAGCTCTACCCTACGAGCAGTACTTC. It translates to CASSLDPTALPYEQYF.

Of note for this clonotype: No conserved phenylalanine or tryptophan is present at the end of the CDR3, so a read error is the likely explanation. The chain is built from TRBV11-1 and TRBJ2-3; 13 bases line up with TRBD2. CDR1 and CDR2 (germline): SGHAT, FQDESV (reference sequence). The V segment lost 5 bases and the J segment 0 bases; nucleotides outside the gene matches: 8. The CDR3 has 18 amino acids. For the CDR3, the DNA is TGTGCCAGCAGCCTACGACTAGCGGGAGGAGGTAGCACAGATACGCAGTATTAT. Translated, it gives CASSLRLAGGGSTDTQYY.

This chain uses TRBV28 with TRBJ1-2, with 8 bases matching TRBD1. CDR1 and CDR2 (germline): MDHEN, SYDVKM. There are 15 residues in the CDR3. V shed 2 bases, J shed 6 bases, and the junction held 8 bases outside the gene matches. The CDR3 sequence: CASSLQGALPDGYTF. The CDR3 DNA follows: TGTGCCAGCAGTTTACAGGGGGCCCTGCCGGATGGCTACACCTTC.

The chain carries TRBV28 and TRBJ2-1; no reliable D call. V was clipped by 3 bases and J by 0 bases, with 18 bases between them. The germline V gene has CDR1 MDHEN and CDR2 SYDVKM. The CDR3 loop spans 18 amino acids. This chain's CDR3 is CASSLVVENVYSYNEQFF. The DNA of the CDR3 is TGTGCCAGCAGTTTGGTAGTAGAAAACGTATACTCCTACAATGAGCAGTTCTTC.

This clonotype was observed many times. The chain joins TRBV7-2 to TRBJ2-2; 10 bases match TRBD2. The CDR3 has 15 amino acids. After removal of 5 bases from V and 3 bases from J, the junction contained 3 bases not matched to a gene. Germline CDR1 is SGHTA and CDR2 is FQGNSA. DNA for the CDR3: TGTGCCAGCAGCCTGACTAGCGGGTACACCGGGGAGCTGTTTTTT. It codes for CASSLTSGYTGELFF.

The CDR3 sequence is CATSSDGPNTEAFF. The CDR3 region has the DNA TGTGCCACCAGCAGCGACGGGCCGAACACTGAAGCTTTCTTT. The chain combines TRBV15 with TRBJ1-1; unclear D gene. Germline V lookup: CDR1 LNHNV, CDR2 YYDKDF (reference sequence). V lost 3 bases to trimming and J lost 1 base, with 9 bases between them. The CDR3 totals 14 residues.

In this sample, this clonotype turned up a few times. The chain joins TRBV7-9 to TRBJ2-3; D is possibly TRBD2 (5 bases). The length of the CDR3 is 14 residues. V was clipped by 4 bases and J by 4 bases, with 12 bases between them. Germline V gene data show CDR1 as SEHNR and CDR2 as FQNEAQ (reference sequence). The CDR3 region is CASSWVGSPDTQYF. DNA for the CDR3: TGTGCCAGCAGCTGGGTGGGGAGCCCAGATACGCAGTATTTT.

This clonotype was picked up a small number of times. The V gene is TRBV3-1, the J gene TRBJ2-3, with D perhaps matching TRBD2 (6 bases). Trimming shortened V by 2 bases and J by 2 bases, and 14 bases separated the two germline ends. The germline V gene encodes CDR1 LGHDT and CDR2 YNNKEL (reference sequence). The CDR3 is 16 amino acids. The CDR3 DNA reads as TGTGCCAGCAGCCAACATTGGGGGGTAGTCACAGATACGCAGTATTTT. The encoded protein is CASSQHWGVVTDTQYF.

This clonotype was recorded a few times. The CDR3 here is CSARAEGREAFF. The CDR3 region has the DNA TGCAGTGCTAGAGCGGAGGGCCGAGAAGCTTTCTTT. The chain employs TRBV20-1 and TRBJ1-1, with D uncertain. Trimming cost V 1 base and J 8 bases, with 11 bases left between them. Germline V gives CDR1 DFQATT, CDR2 SNEGSKA (reference sequence). This CDR3 region has 12 residues.

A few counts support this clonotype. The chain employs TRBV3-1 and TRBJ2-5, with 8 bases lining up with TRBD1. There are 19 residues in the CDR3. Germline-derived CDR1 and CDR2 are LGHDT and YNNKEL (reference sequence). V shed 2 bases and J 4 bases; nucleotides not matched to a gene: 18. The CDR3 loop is CASSQNSGRGTGGGETQYF. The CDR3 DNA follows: TGTGCCAGCAGCCAAAATTCCGGGCGCGGGACAGGTGGCGGAGAGACCCAGTACTTC.

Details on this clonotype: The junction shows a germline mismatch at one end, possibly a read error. The CDR3 coding sequence is TGTACCAGCAGCCCGCGTAGGTTAGCGGGAGGGCCCATATACAATGAGCAGTTCTTC. Its translation: CTSSPRRLAGGPIYNEQFF. The V and J genes are TRBV12-3 or TRBV12-4 and TRBJ2-1; 11 bases agree with TRBD2. The CDR3 totals 19 residues.

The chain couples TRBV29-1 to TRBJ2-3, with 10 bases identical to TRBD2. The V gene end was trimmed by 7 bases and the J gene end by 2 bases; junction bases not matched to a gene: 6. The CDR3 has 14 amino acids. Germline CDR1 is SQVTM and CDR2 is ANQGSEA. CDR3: CSANLAGVTDTQYF. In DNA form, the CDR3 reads TGCAGCGCCAACCTAGCGGGGGTCACAGATACGCAGTATTTT.

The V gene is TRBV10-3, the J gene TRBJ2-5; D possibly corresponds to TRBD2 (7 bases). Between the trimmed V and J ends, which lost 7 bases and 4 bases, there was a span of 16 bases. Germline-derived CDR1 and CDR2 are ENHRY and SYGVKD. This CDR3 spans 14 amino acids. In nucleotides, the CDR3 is TGTGCCATCAAGGGGACCGCGGGGGCAGAGACCCAGTACTTC. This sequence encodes CAIKGTAGAETQYF.

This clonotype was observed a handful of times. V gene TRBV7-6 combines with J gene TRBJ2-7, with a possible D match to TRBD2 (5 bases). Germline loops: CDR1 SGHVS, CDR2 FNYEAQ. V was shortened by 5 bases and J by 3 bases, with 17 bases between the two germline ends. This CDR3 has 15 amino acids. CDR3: CASSPVWSGSYEQYF. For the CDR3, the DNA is TGTGCCAGCAGCCCGGTTTGGAGCGGAAGCTACGAGCAGTACTTC.